This TCR beta chain was retrieved from a study of T cells after yellow fever vaccination. The CDR3 consists of 17 residues. The V and J ends lost 6 bases and 0 bases, in that order; junction bases with no gene match: 9. Germline values: CDR1 SGHNT, CDR2 YYREEE (reference sequence). TCRdb passed the 5' RACE reads through MiXCR, listing each CDR3 protein once. This sample has 450,000 to 600,000 distinct CDR3 sequences, with approximately 15% found just once. This clonotype was seen a handful of times. This TCR was recovered from a young man who received the YFV17D yellow fever vaccine. The J gene is TRBJ1-1, the V gene TRBV5-4; TRBD1 matches 12 bases. Source: PBMCs, taken on the day of the yellow fever booster vaccination. In DNA, the CDR3 is TGTGCCAGCACCATACCGGGACAGGGGGCCTTGAACACTGAAGCTTTCTTT. Amino acid sequence: CASTIPGQGALNTEAFF.